This T cell receptor beta chain was captured in a study of T cell responses to AZD1222 COVID-19 vaccine. The study's findings and limits: Two doses of AZD1222 preceded a rise in Spike-specific TCR breadth and depth.

Sequencing used immunoSEQ multiplex PCR; TCRdb keeps in-frame clones, though not all of them. This sample has more than 140,000 clones, with approximately 95% found just once. Trimming took 6 bases from V and 9 from J, leaving 21 bases between them. Germline V lookup: CDR1 MNHEY, CDR2 SVGAGI. The CDR3 totals 15 residues. Concerning this clone itself: Its antigen is still unknown.

This TCR derives from an adult in good health. The starting material was peripheral blood, obtained on day 0 of MenACWY control vaccination. V is TRBV6-5 and J is TRBJ1-5; perhaps TRBD1 as D (6 bases). CDR3 loop: CASSAQQGPKGPQHF. The DNA of the CDR3 is TGTGCCAGCAGCGCCCAACAGGGCCCAAAGGGGCCCCAGCATTTT.